The source of this T cell receptor (beta chain) is a study of early T cells in non-severe SARS-CoV-2 infection. Across the whole study: Chains from this unsorted whole-blood bulk RNA could not be paired.

This clonotype was counted between two and nine times. Its antigen is not known. Points from the study as a whole: Comparison of clonotypes with VDJdb favored anti-spike CD8 responses while missing private and CD4 specificities.

Unique molecular identifiers were attached to individual cDNA molecules. TCRdb used MiXCR to reprocess the 5' RACE reads, holding one entry per CDR3 protein. The top ten hold almost 8.5% of the sample, which has 66,000 or so distinct CDR3 sequences, less than 15% seen once. V gave up 6 bases and J gave up 0 bases; unmatched junction bases: 10. Germline loops: CDR1 MNHEY, CDR2 SVGAGI. This CDR3 has 16 residues. The receptor was derived from an adult who was a healthcare worker with PCR-confirmed SARS-CoV-2 infection or an uninfected control (not recorded which). The specimen sequenced was whole blood. This chain links TRBV6-5 with TRBJ1-1; 7 bases align to TRBD1. CDR3 sequence: CASSLLPGQLNTEAFF. The CDR3 nucleotides read TGTGCCAGCAGCCTACTGCCGGGACAGCTGAACACTGAAGCTTTCTTT.